This T cell receptor (beta chain) is from a study of T cells in pancreatic ductal adenocarcinoma. Points from the study as a whole: The resected cohort was biased toward the minority with early-stage disease. Tumor samples had fewer productive templates and 7.5 to 9.5-fold fewer unique clonotypes than blood. Tumor-versus-blood clonality comparisons may be biased toward lower tumor diversity. No significant tumor-blood clonality difference; means were about 0.1 and 0.065.

Selected pancreatic ductal adenocarcinoma patients had undergone surgery without neoadjuvant therapy. This table comes from immunoSEQ multiplex PCR, and its TCRdb copy is limited to in-frame clones, with some not included. The profile shows roughly 100,000 clones, around 96% of them singletons. This clone was observed once. What it binds is unknown. Sequencing was done on a sample of PBMCs. This TCR derives from a human donor with pancreatic ductal adenocarcinoma.

The CDR3 bases are TGTGCCAGCAGTTTACCCGAGACTAGCGCAAACGGGGAGCTGTTTTTT. Protein: CASSLPETSANGELFF. This chain joins TRBV28 and TRBJ2-2; 8 nucleotides match TRBD2. Germline CDR1 is MDHEN and CDR2 is SYDVKM. V trimming: 2 bases; J trimming: 7 bases; junction bases outside the gene matches: 9. The CDR3 is 16 residues long.